This T cell receptor (beta chain) came from a study of glioma-infiltrating T cells after dendritic cell vaccination. Looking at the study overall: Treatment, given 2003 to 2012, was autologous tumor lysate-pulsed dendritic cell vaccination.

Blood PBMC samples: pre-vaccination, two weeks post third vaccination, and at tumor progression. The CDR3 is 16 amino acids. The ends were cut back, 8 bases at V and 3 bases at J, with 23 bases in the middle. Here immunoSEQ multiplex PCR was the method, and the copy in TCRdb shows in-frame clones only, minus some. The table lists about 95,000 clones, approximately 87% of them singletons. The chain combines TRBV23-1 with TRBJ2-7, with D perhaps matching TRBD1 (6 bases). TRBV23-1 carries the ORF label, with uncertain function. The origin of this receptor is a human donor with glioblastoma. The sample was blood, taken before dendritic cell vaccination. CDR3 in DNA: TGCGCCAGCGGGAACTTAGAAGTACAGGGCGTCTACGAGCAGTACTTC. Translation gives CASGNLEVQGVYEQYF.